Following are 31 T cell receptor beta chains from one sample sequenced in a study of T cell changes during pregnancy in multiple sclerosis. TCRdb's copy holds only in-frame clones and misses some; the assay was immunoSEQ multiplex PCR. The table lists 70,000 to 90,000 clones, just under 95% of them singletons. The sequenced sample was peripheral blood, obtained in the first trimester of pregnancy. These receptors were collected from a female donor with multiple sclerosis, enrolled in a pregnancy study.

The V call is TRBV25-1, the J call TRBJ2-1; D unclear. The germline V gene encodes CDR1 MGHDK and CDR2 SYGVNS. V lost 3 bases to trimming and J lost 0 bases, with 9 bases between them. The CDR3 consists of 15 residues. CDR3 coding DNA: TGTGCCAGCAGTGATCCGGGTCTCTCCTACAATGAGCAGTTCTTC. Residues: CASSDPGLSYNEQFF. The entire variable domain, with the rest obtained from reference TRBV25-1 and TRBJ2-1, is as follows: EADIYQTPRYLVIGTGKKITLECSQTMGHDKMYWYQQDPGMELHLIHYSYGVNSTEKGDLSSESTVSRIRTEHFPLTLESARPSHTSQYLCASSDPGLSYNEQFFGPGTRLTVL.

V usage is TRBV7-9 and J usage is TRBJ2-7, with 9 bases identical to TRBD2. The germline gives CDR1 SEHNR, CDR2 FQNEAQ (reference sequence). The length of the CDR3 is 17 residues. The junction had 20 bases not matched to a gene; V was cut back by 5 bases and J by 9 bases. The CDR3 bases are TGTGCCAGCAGCCAGGGGATTCTGGGACTAGCCGCATATGGGCAGTACTTC. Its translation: CASSQGILGLAAYGQYF.

Here the CDR3 DNA reads TGTGCCAGCGGGACAGGGGCAAACACTGAAGCTTTCTTT. This encodes CASGTGANTEAFF. This chain joins TRBV18 and TRBJ1-1; 10 bases are a match to TRBD1. J gave up 2 bases and V 8 bases, and 2 bases lay outside the gene matches. Germline V gene data show CDR1 as KGHSH and CDR2 as LQKENI. The CDR3 covers 13 residues.

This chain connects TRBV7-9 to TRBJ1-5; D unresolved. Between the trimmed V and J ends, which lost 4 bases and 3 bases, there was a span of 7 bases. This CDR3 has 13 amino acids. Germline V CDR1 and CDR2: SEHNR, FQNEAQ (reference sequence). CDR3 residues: CASSSQDNQPQHF. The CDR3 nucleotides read TGTGCCAGCAGCTCGCAGGACAATCAGCCCCAGCATTTT. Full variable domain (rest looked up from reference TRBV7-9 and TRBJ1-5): DTGVSQNPRHKITKRGQNVTFRCDPISEHNRLYWYRQTLGQGPEFLTYFQNEAQLEKSRLLSDRFSAERPKGSFSTLEIQRTEQGDSAMYLCASSSQDNQPQHFGDGTRLSIL.

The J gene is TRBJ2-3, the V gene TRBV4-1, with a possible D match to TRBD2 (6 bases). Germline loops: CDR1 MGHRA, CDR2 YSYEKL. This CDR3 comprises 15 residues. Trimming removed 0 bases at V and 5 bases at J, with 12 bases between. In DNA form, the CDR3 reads TGCGCCAGCAGCCAAGATAGCTGGGGAGGAGATACGCAGTATTTT. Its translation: CASSQDSWGGDTQYF.

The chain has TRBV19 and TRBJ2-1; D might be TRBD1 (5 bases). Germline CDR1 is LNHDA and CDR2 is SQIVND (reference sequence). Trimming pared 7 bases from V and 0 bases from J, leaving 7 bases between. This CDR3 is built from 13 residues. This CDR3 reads CASKTVSYNEQFF. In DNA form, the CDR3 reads TGTGCCAGTAAGACAGTCTCCTACAATGAGCAGTTCTTC.

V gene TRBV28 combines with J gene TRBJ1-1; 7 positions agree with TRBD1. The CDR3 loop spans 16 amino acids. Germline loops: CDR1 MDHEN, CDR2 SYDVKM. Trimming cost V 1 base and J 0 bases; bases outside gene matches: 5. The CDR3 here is CASSLSTGTVNTEAFF. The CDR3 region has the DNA TGTGCCAGCAGTTTATCAACCGGGACAGTGAACACTGAAGCTTTCTTT. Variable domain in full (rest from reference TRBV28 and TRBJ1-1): DVKVTQSSRYLVKRTGEKVFLECVQDMDHENMFWYRQDPGLGLRLIYFSYDVKMKEKGDIPEGYSVSREKKERFSLILESASTNQTSMYLCASSLSTGTVNTEAFFGQGTRLTVV.

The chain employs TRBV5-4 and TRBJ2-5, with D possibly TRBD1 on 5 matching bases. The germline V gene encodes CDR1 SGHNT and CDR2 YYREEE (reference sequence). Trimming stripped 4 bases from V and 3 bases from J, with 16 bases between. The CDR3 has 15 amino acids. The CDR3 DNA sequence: TGTGCCAGCAGCCCGCGCCAAGGGGTGGAAGAGACCCAGTACTTC. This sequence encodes CASSPRQGVEETQYF.

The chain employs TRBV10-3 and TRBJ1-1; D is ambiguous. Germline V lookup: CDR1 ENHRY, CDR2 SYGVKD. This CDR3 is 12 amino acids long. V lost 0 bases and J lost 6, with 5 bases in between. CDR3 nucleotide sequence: TGTGCCATCAGTGAGTCGTCCGCTGAAGCTTTCTTT. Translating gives CAISESSAEAFF.

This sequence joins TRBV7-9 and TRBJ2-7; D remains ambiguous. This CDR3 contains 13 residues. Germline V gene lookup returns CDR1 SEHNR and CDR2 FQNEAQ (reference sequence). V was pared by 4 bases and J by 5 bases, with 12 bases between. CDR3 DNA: TGTGCCAGCAGCTCCGCTAGGTTCGACGAGCAGTACTTC. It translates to CASSSARFDEQYF.

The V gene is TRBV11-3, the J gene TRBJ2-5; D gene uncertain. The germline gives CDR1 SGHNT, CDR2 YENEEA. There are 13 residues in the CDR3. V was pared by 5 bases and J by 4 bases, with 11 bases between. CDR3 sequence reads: CASSPDFGETQYF. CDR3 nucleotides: TGTGCCAGCAGCCCTGACTTCGGAGAGACCCAGTACTTC.

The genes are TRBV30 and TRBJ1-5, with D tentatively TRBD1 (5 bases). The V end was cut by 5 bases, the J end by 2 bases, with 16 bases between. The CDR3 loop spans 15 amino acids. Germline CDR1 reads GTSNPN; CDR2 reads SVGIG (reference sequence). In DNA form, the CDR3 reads TGTGCCTGGGGCTTGGGGGGGAATGGCAATCAGCCCCAGCATTTT. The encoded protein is CAWGLGGNGNQPQHF.

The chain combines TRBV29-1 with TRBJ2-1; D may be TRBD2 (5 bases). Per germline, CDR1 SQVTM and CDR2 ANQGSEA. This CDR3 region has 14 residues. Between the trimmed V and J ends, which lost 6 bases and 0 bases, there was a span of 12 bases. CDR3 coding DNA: TGCAGCGTCCGTAGCGCGAGCTCCTACAATGAGCAGTTCTTC. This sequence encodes CSVRSASSYNEQFF.

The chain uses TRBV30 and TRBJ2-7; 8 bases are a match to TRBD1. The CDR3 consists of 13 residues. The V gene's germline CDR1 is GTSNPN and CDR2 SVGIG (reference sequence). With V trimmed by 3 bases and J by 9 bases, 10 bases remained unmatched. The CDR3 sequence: CAWRVDTGTGQYF. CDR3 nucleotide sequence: TGTGCCTGGAGGGTCGACACAGGGACAGGGCAGTACTTC.

In DNA form, the CDR3 reads TGTGCCAGCAGTTTTCTGAGGGGTAGCGGGAGGCTATATTACAATGAGCAGTTCTTC. Translated, it gives CASSFLRGSGRLYYNEQFF. J is TRBJ2-1 and V is TRBV28, with 10 bases that match TRBD2. Germline V gene data show CDR1 as MDHEN and CDR2 as SYDVKM. Trimming removed 3 bases from V and 4 bases from J; junction bases left unmatched: 15. The CDR3 extends over 19 amino acids.

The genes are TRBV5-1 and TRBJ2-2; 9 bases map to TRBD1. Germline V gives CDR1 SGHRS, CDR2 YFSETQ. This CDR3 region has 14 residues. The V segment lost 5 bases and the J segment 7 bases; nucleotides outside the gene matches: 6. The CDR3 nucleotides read TGCGCCAGCAGTCGGGACAGGGCAGACGGGGAGCTGTTTTTT. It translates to CASSRDRADGELFF.

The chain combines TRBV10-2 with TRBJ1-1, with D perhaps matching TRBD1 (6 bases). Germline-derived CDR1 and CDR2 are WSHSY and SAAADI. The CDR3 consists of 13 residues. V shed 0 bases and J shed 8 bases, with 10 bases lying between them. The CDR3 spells CASSESNQGEAFF. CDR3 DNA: TGCGCCAGCAGTGAGTCGAACCAGGGGGAAGCTTTCTTT.

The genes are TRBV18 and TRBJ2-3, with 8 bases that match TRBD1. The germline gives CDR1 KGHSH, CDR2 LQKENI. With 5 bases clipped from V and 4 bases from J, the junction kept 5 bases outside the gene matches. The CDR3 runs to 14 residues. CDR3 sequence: CASSDSTGADTQYF. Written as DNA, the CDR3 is TGTGCCAGCTCAGATTCGACAGGGGCAGATACGCAGTATTTT.

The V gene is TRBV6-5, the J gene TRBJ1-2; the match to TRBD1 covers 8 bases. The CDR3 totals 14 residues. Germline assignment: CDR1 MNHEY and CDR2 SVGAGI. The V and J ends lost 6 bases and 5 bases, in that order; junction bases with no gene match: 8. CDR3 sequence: CASRLRTGRYGYTF. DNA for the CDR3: TGTGCCAGCAGACTCCGGACAGGGAGGTATGGCTACACCTTC.

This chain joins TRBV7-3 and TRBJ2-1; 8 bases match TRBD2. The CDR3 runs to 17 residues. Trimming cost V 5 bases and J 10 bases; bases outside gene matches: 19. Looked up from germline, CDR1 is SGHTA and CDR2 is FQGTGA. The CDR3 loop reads CASSLGAGGARGLEQFF. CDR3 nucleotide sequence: TGTGCCAGCAGCCTAGGGGCCGGGGGGGCCCGGGGTTTGGAGCAGTTCTTC. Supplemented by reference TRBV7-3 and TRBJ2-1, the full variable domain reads GAGVSQTPSNKVTEKGKYVELRCDPISGHTALYWYRQSLGQGPEFLIYFQGTGAADDSGLPNDRFFAVRPEGSVSTLKIQRTERGDSAVYLCASSLGAGGARGLEQFFGPGTRLTVL.

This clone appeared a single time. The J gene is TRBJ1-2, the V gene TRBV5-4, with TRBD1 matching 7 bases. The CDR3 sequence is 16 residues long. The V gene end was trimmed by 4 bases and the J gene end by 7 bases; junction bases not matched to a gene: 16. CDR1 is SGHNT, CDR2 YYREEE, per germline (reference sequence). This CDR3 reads CASSPPDREMVGGYTF. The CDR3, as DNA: TGTGCCAGCAGCCCCCCAGACAGGGAGATGGTCGGTGGCTACACCTTC.

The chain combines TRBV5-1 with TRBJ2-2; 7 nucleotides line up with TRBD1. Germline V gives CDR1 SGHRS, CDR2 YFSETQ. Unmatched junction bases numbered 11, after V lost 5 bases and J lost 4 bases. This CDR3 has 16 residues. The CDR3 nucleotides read TGCGCCAGCAGGTTACTCACAGGGGTTGGCACCGGGGAGCTGTTTTTT. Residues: CASRLLTGVGTGELFF.

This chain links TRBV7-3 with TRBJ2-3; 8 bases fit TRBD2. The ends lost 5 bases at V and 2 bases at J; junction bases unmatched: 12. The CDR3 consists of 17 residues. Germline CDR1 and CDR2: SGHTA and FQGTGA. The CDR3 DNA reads TGTGCCAGCAGCCTTTATGCGGGGGGCATATTCACAGATACGCAGTATTTT. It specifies CASSLYAGGIFTDTQYF.

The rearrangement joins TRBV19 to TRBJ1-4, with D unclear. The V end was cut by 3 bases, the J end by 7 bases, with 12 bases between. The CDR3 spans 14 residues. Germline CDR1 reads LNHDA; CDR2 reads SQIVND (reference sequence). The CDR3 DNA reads TGTGCCAGTAGTATCTTGACTAGCTCTGAAAAACTGTTTTTT. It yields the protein CASSILTSSEKLFF.

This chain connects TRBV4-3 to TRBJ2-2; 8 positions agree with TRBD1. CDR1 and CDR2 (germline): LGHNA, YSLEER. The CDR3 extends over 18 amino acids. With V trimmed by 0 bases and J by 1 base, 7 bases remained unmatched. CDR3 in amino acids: CASSQDATGERNTGELFF. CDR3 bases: TGCGCCAGCAGCCAAGATGCGACAGGGGAAAGGAACACCGGGGAGCTGTTTTTT.

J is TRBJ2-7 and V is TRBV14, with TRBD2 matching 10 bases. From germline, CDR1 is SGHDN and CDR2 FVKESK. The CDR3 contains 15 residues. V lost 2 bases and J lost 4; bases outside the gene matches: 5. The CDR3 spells CASSQRASGRYEQYF. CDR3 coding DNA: TGTGCCAGCAGCCAACGAGCTAGCGGGAGATACGAGCAGTACTTC.

The CDR3 DNA sequence: TGCGCCAGCAGCACGGGACAGGGGCTCCCGATGAACACTGAAGCTTTCTTT. This sequence encodes CASSTGQGLPMNTEAFF. The chain has TRBV5-1 and TRBJ1-1; TRBD1 agrees at 10 bases. V lost 4 bases to trimming and J lost 0 bases; unmatched junction nucleotides: 9. The CDR3 runs to 17 residues. Per the germline V gene, CDR1 is SGHRS and CDR2 is YFSETQ.

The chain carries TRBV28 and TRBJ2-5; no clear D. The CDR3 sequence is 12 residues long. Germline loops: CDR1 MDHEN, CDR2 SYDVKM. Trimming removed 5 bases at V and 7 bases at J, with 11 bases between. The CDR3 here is CASSPHQRTQYF. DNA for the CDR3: TGTGCCAGCAGTCCGCATCAGCGGACCCAGTACTTC.

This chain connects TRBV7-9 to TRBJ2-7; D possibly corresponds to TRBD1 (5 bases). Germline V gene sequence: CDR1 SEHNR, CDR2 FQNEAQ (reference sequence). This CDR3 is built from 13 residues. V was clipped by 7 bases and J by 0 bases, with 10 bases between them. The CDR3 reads CASMGPHSYEQYF. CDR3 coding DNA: TGTGCCAGCATGGGGCCTCACTCCTACGAGCAGTACTTC.

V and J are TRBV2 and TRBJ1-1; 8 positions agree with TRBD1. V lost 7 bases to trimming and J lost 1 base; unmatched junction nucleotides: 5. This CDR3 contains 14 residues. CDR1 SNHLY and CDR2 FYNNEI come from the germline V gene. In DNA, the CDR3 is TGTGCCAGCATAGGGGGGACAGGGAACACTGAAGCTTTCTTT. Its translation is CASIGGTGNTEAFF.

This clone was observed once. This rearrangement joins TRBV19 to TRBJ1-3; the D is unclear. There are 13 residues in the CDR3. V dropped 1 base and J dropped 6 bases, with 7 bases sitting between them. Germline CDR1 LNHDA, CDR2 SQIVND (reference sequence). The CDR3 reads CASSIGGENTIYF. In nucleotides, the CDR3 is TGTGCCAGTAGTATAGGAGGAGAAAACACCATATATTTT.